The TCR beta chain described here comes from a study of T cell repertoires in cytomegalovirus infection. Across the whole study: Recently identified HLA-C-restricted and well-studied HLA-B-restricted CMV epitopes were used.

Germline V gives CDR1 LGHNA, CDR2 YNFKEQ. The ends were cut back, 0 bases at V and 2 bases at J, with 8 bases in the middle. The CDR3 spans 16 residues. This clonotype came up a few times. The antigen is undetermined. TCRdb analysed the reads with MiXCR anew, one entry per CDR3 protein. This table holds roughly 860,000 distinct CDR3 sequences, approximately 32% found once. The chain joins TRBV4-2 to TRBJ2-6; D gene uncertain. The sequences come from cultured CD8+ T cells from PBMCs, collected from culture after CMV antigen stimulation. The sequence derives from a human donor in good health (CMV status not recorded). Some clones in this sample may be carry-over from other donors' samples. The CDR3 coding sequence is TGTGCCAGCAGCCAAGAAGGCGGAACTGGGGCCAACGTCCTGACTTTC. Protein: CASSQEGGTGANVLTF.